This T cell receptor beta chain was obtained from a study of post-analysis software for immune sequencing data. The CDR3 runs 15 residues. Looked up from germline, CDR1 is SGHRS and CDR2 is YFSETQ. Researchers reported that TCR beta cDNA libraries carried unique molecular identifiers. MiXCR was run by TCRdb on the PCR reads, yielding one entry per CDR3 protein. This table holds fewer than 850,000 distinct CDR3 sequences, roughly 27% found once. Points from the study as a whole: Controls had lower frequencies than patients of about 5 TRBV segments, which included TRBV5-6, TRBV5-1 and TRBV20-1.

Details on this clonotype: Its antigen is as yet unknown. A read error may explain this, as a much larger clone is one base away.

V usage is TRBV5-1 and J usage is TRBJ2-1, with 9 positions matching TRBD2. The clonotype originates from a girl between 5 and 17 years old with multiple sclerosis. Sequenced: blood. CDR3 in amino acids: CVSSLGLAPEGEQFF. CDR3 DNA sequence: TGCGTCAGCAGCTTGGGACTAGCCCCCGAAGGGGAGCAGTTCTTC. Full variable domain (rest looked up from reference TRBV5-1 and TRBJ2-1): KAGVTQTPRYLIKTRGQQVTLSCSPISGHRSVSWYQQTPGQGLQFLFEYFSETQRNKGNFPGRFSGRQFSNSRSEMNVSTLELGDSALYLCVSSLGLAPEGEQFFGPGTRLTVL.